The 13 T cell receptor beta chains below were found in one sample sequenced in a study of T-cell memory formation after mild COVID-19. TCRdb ran MiXCR on the 5' RACE reads and lists one entry per CDR3 protein. The repertoire holds roughly 120,000 distinct CDR3 sequences, with about 24% as singletons. The sequenced sample was PBMCs or a T cell subset sorted from them (not recorded which). The receptors originated from a young man who had mild COVID-19 (a few samples of this study predate the infection). Cell type and time point are not known.

J is TRBJ2-6 and V is TRBV6-5, with 7 bases fitting TRBD1. With 7 bases clipped from V and 0 bases from J, the junction kept 6 bases outside the gene matches. Germline V gene sequence: CDR1 MNHEY, CDR2 SVGAGI. This CDR3 contains 16 residues. Written as DNA, the CDR3 is TGTGCCAGCAAGCCGGGACAGCACTCTGGGGCCAACGTCCTGACTTTC. It yields the protein CASKPGQHSGANVLTF.

Only a few counts were recorded for this clonotype. V is TRBV27 and J is TRBJ1-2, with D uncertain. The CDR3 is 13 residues long. Germline V gene sequence: CDR1 MNHEY, CDR2 SMNVEV (reference sequence). Trimming shortened V by 4 bases and J by 3 bases, and 9 bases separated the two germline ends. CDR3 protein: CASSYQADYGYTF. In nucleotides, the CDR3 is TGTGCCAGCAGTTACCAAGCTGACTATGGCTACACCTTC.

The rearrangement joins TRBV6-5 to TRBJ2-5, with D possibly matching TRBD1 (5 bases). The ends were cut back, 6 bases at V and 5 bases at J, with 19 bases in the middle. The CDR3 runs 15 residues. Germline loops: CDR1 MNHEY, CDR2 SVGAGI. CDR3 DNA: TGTGCCAGCAGCCCGATCCACCAGGGAATGGAGACCCAGTACTTC. It translates to CASSPIHQGMETQYF.

The CDR3 DNA reads as TGTGCCAGCAATCGGGGGGGGCTCGTTTACAATGAGCAGTTCTTC. Amino acid sequence: CASNRGGLVYNEQFF. The chain links TRBV27 to TRBJ2-1; the match to TRBD2 covers 8 bases. The CDR3 is made up of 15 amino acids. Germline V CDR1 and CDR2: MNHEY, SMNVEV (reference sequence). The trim removed 7 bases at V and 4 bases at J, leaving 9 bases unmatched.

This clonotype has only a few counts. The chain combines TRBV4-3 with TRBJ1-3; D is ambiguous. V was trimmed by 4 bases and J by 4 bases, leaving 14 bases between them. This CDR3 is built from 15 residues. Germline loops: CDR1 LGHNA, CDR2 YSLEER. DNA of the CDR3: TGCGCCAGCAGCCTGGTGGAGGGTTCAGGAAACACCATATATTTT. This translates into CASSLVEGSGNTIYF.

The table lists this clonotype with a few counts. The rearrangement uses TRBV5-6 and TRBJ1-1; no clear D gene. Germline-derived CDR1 and CDR2 are SGHDT and YYEEEE. The CDR3 is made up of 14 amino acids. V lost 2 bases and J 3 bases, leaving 11 bases between the germline ends. The CDR3 loop reads CASSLTRDYTEAFF. DNA of the CDR3: TGTGCCAGCAGCTTAACGCGAGATTACACTGAAGCTTTCTTT.

This clonotype was seen at least ten times. The rearrangement joins TRBV5-5 to TRBJ2-3; D is unresolved. Germline values: CDR1 SGHKS, CDR2 YYEKEE (reference sequence). The germline V and J ends were trimmed by 1 base and 6 bases, with 3 bases remaining between them. The CDR3 loop spans 11 amino acids. The chain's CDR3 is CASSLLDTQYF. DNA for the CDR3: TGTGCCAGCAGCTTGCTTGATACGCAGTATTTT.

This chain connects TRBV9 to TRBJ1-5, with D perhaps TRBD1 (5 bases). The V gene's germline CDR1 is SGDLS and CDR2 YYNGEE. This CDR3 region has 13 residues. The ends were cut back, 3 bases at V and 5 bases at J, with 9 bases in the middle. CDR3 loop: CASSAGNYQPQHF. The CDR3 DNA reads as TGTGCCAGCAGCGCAGGGAATTATCAGCCCCAGCATTTT.

V is TRBV27 and J is TRBJ1-5; D might be TRBD1 (6 bases). Trimming shortened V by 0 bases and J by 6 bases, and 15 bases separated the two germline ends. Germline CDR1 reads MNHEY; CDR2 reads SMNVEV (reference sequence). The CDR3 is 16 residues long. CDR3 sequence reads: CASSLSVGSRGQPQHF. The DNA for the CDR3 is TGTGCCAGCAGTTTATCGGTCGGGAGCAGGGGTCAGCCCCAGCATTTT.

The chain is built from TRBV4-1 and TRBJ1-4; D unclear. In germline, CDR1 is MGHRA, CDR2 YSYEKL. The CDR3 runs to 14 residues. The V gene lost 8 bases and the J gene lost 0 bases, with 10 bases spanning the gap. The CDR3: CASSGFATNEKLFF. Written as DNA, the CDR3 is TGCGCCAGCTCGGGGTTTGCAACTAATGAAAAACTGTTTTTT.

The rearrangement links TRBV4-1 to TRBJ2-1, with TRBD1 matching 8 bases. The CDR3 spans 18 residues. Germline CDR1 and CDR2: MGHRA and YSYEKL. V shed 5 bases and J 4 bases; nucleotides not matched to a gene: 16. CDR3 sequence reads: CASSRTGQAGTAYNEQFF. DNA for the CDR3: TGCGCCAGCAGCAGGACAGGGCAGGCGGGAACTGCTTACAATGAGCAGTTCTTC.

The chain couples TRBV6-5 to TRBJ1-5, with 8 nucleotides matching TRBD1. Trimming cost V 4 bases and J 6 bases; bases outside gene matches: 5. The CDR3 covers 14 residues. Germline loops: CDR1 MNHEY, CDR2 SVGAGI. The DNA of the CDR3 is TGTGCCAGCAGTTCAGGACAGGGCAGTCAGCCCCAGCATTTT. It codes for CASSSGQGSQPQHF.

This clonotype has just a few counts. This sequence joins TRBV29-1 and TRBJ2-3; D is unresolved. Germline V gene data show CDR1 as SQVTM and CDR2 as ANQGSEA. CDR3 size: 13 residues. V lost 7 bases and J lost 1, with 12 bases in between. The CDR3 loop reads CSAPGYGTDTQYF. The DNA for the CDR3 is TGCAGCGCGCCCGGGTATGGCACAGATACGCAGTATTTT.